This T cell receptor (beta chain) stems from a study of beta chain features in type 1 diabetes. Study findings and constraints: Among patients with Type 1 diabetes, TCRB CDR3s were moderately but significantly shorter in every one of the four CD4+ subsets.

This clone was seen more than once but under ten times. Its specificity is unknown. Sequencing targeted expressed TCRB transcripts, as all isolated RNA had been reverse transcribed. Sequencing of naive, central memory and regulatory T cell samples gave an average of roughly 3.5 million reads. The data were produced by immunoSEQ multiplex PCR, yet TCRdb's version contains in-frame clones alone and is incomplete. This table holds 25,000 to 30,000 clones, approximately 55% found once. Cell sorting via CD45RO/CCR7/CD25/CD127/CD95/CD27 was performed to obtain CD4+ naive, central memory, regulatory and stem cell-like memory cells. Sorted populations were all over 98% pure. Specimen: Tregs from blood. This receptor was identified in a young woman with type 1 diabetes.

The CDR3 spells CASARGAYNEQFF. The CDR3 DNA follows: TGTGCCAGCGCCAGGGGCGCCTACAATGAGCAGTTCTTC. The chain has TRBV14 and TRBJ2-1; the D gene is possibly TRBD1 (6 bases). Trimming removed 8 bases from V and 2 bases from J, with 10 bases in between. The germline gives CDR1 SGHDN, CDR2 FVKESK. This CDR3 comprises 13 residues.